This is a list of T cell receptor beta chains from one sample in a study of T-cell memory formation after mild COVID-19. A single record per CDR3 protein comes from TCRdb applying MiXCR to the 5' RACE reads. The sample shows approximately 430,000 distinct CDR3 sequences, less than 25% of them seen only once. The specimen sequenced was PBMCs or a T cell subset sorted from them (not recorded which). These receptors came from an adult woman who had mild COVID-19 (a few samples of this study predate the infection). Cell type and time point are not known. CDR3s include the opening cysteine and the closing phenylalanine or tryptophan. D genes are given only for firm matches. Not all rows give a size; the values are once, few, many and, for expanded clones, a class.

v_call,clone_size,j_call,d_call,cdr3_aa,cdr3_nt
TRBV4-2,NA,TRBJ1-2,TRBD1,CASSIQGQGSDYGYTF,TGTGCCAGCAGCATTCAGGGACAGGGTTCCGACTATGGCTACACCTTC
TRBV6-2/TRBV6-3,NA,TRBJ2-1,TRBD2,CASSEQTSGRNEQFF,TGTGCCAGCAGTGAGCAGACTAGCGGGAGAAATGAGCAGTTCTTC
TRBV6-6,NA,TRBJ2-1,NA,CASSYTLGKGNEQFF,TGTGCCAGCAGTTACACCCTTGGGAAAGGCAATGAGCAGTTCTTC
TRBV10-3,NA,TRBJ1-1,TRBD1,CAISEDRGLEAFF,TGTGCCATCAGTGAGGACAGGGGGCTTGAAGCTTTCTTT
TRBV29-1,NA,TRBJ1-2,NA,CSASTQWGYTF,TGCAGCGCCTCAACTCAGTGGGGCTACACCTTC
TRBV7-2,NA,TRBJ2-2,TRBD1,CASSWDRVNTGELFF,TGTGCCAGCAGTTGGGACAGGGTCAACACCGGGGAGCTGTTTTTT
TRBV24-1,NA,TRBJ2-1,NA,CATSGFPGVNEQFF,TGTGCCACCAGTGGGTTCCCAGGGGTTAATGAGCAGTTCTTC
TRBV7-9,NA,TRBJ1-6,NA,CASSLGGNLVSPLHF,TGTGCCAGCAGCTTAGGGGGGAATCTCGTTTCACCCCTCCACTTT
TRBV27,medium-sized,TRBJ2-7,NA,CASSIDPNRAVNSEYF,TGTGCCAGCAGTATTGATCCCAACAGGGCGGTGAACTCGGAGTACTTC
TRBV29-1,NA,TRBJ2-3,NA,CSVDSGILPDTQYF,TGCAGCGTGGATTCAGGGATTCTTCCAGATACGCAGTATTTT
TRBV7-8,NA,TRBJ1-2,NA,CASSQGSGNYGYTF,TGTGCCAGCAGCCAGGGGTCCGGGAACTATGGCTACACCTTC
TRBV19,few,TRBJ2-1,TRBD2,CASRVAGKSYNEQFF,TGTGCCAGTAGGGTAGCGGGAAAGAGCTACAATGAGCAGTTCTTC
TRBV11-3,few,TRBJ2-7,NA,CASSTRSQGRQYF,TGTGCCAGCAGCACAAGGTCCCAAGGACGACAGTACTTC
TRBV2,few,TRBJ2-3,NA,CAHEVSYTDTQYF,TGTGCCCACGAGGTGTCGTACACAGATACGCAGTATTTT
TRBV6-5,many,TRBJ2-7,NA,CASSSGTPTGEQYF,TGTGCCAGCAGCTCCGGGACACCTACGGGGGAGCAGTACTTC
TRBV11-2,NA,TRBJ1-5,TRBD1,CASSSTQGVNQPQHF,TGTGCCAGCAGCTCCACTCAGGGGGTAAATCAGCCCCAGCATTTT
TRBV7-2,NA,TRBJ2-3,TRBD2,CASSLVSGGRATDTQYF,TGTGCCAGCAGCTTAGTTTCGGGCGGGAGGGCCACAGATACGCAGTATTTT
TRBV7-6,NA,TRBJ2-1,TRBD2,CASSRGLADNEQFF,TGTGCCAGCAGCAGGGGACTAGCGGACAATGAGCAGTTCTTC
TRBV7-9,NA,TRBJ1-1,NA,CASSWVDNSVMNTEAFF,TGTGCCAGCAGCTGGGTGGATAACAGTGTCATGAACACTGAAGCTTTCTTT
TRBV5-4,NA,TRBJ1-6,NA,CASSFRGEGSPLHF,TGTGCCAGCAGCTTCCGAGGGGAGGGTTCACCCCTCCACTTT
TRBV6-5,few,TRBJ2-1,NA,CATTTVGDEQFF,TGTGCCACAACTACGGTCGGGGATGAGCAGTTCTTC